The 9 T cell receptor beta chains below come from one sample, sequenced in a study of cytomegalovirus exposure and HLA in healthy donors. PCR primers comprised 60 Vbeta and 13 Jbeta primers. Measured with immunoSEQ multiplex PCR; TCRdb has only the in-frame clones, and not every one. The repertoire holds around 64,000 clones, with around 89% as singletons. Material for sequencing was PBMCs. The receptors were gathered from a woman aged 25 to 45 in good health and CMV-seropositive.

The CDR3 nucleotides read TGTGCCAGCAGCTATCGACCGACAGGGGGCAGGGGCTACACCTTC. Translating it yields CASSYRPTGGRGYTF. V is TRBV28 and J is TRBJ1-2, with 10 nucleotides matching TRBD1. This CDR3 has 15 amino acids. Germline loops: CDR1 MDHEN, CDR2 SYDVKM. J was trimmed by 8 bases and V by 6 bases; bases with no gene match: 12.

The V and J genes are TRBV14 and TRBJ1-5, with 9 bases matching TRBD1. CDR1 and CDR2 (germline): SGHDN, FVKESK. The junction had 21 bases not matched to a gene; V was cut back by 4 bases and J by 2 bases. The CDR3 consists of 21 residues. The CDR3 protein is CASSRDPRTGAGLGGNQPQHF. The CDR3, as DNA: TGTGCCAGCAGCCGCGACCCTCGGACAGGGGCAGGCTTAGGAGGCAATCAGCCCCAGCATTTT.

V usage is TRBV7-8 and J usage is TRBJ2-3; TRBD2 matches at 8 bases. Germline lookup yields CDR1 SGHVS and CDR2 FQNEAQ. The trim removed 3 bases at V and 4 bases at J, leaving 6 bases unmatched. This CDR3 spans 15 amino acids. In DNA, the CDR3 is TGTGCCAGCAGCTTCCGCGGGAGGCCATCAGATACGCAGTATTTT. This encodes CASSFRGRPSDTQYF. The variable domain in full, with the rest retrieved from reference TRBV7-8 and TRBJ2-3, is GAGVSQSPRYKVAKRGQDVALRCDPISGHVSLFWYQQALGQGPEFLTYFQNEAQLDKSGLPSDRFFAERPEGSVSTLKIQRTQQEDSAVYLCASSFRGRPSDTQYFGPGTRLTVL.

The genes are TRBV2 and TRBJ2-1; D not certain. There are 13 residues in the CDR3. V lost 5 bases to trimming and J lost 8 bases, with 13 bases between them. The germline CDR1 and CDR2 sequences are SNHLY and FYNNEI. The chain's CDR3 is CASSPLVLDEQFF. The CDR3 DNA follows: TGTGCCAGCAGTCCTCTAGTCCTCGATGAGCAGTTCTTC.

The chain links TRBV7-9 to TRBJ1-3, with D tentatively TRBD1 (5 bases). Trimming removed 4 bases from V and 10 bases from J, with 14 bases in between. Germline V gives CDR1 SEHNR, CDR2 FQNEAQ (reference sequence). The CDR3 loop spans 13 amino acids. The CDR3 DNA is TGTGCCAGCAGCTCGGGACTAACATCGACCATATATTTT. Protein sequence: CASSSGLTSTIYF.

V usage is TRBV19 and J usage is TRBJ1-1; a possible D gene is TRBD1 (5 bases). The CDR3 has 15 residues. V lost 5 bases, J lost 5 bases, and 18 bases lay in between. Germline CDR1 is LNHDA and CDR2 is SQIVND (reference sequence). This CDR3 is CASSPPRGVLTEAFF. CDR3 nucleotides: TGTGCCAGTAGTCCACCCCGGGGGGTATTGACTGAAGCTTTCTTT.

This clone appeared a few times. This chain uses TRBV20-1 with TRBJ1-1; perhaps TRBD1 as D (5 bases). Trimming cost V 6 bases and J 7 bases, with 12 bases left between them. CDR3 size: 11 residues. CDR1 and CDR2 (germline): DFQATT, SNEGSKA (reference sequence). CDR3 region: CSAPADSEAFF. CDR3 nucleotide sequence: TGCAGTGCCCCTGCCGACAGTGAAGCTTTCTTT.

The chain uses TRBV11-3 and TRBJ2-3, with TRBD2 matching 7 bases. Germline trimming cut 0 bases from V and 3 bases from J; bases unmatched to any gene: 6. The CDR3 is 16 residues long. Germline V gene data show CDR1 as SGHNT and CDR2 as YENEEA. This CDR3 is CASSLDAGVPTDTQYF. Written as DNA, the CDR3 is TGTGCCAGCAGCTTAGATGCGGGAGTTCCGACAGATACGCAGTATTTT.

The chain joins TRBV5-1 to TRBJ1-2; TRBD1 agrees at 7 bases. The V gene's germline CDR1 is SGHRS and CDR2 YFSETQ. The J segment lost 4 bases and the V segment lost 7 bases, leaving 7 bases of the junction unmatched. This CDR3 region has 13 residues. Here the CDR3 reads CASGPGQIYGYTF. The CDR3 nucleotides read TGCGCCAGCGGACCGGGACAGATCTATGGCTACACCTTC. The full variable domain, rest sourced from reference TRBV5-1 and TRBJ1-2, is KAGVTQTPRYLIKTRGQQVTLSCSPISGHRSVSWYQQTPGQGLQFLFEYFSETQRNKGNFPGRFSGRQFSNSRSEMNVSTLELGDSALYLCASGPGQIYGYTFGSGTRLTVV.